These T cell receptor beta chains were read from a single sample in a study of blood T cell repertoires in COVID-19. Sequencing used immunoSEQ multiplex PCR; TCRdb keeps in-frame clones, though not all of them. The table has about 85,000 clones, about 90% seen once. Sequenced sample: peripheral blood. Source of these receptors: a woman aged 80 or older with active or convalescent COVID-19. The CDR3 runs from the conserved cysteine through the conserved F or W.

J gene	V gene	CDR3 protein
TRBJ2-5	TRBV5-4	CASSRGGLGLQTQYF
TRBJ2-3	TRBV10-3	CAIRGSGESADTQYF
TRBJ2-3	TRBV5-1	CASSRDTDTQYF
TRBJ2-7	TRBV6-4	CASRGLRAGEPHEQYF
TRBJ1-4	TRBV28	CASSPGQAFEKLFF
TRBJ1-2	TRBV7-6	CASSPGYLGGYTF
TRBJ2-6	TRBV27	CASSPGHGSSGANVLTF
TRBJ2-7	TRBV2	CASSAGRAYEQYF
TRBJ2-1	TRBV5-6	CASSSPLRSRGSWDREQFF
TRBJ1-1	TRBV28	CASSRRGGSNTEAFF
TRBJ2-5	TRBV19	CASSRRGTRETQYF
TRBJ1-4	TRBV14	CASSRLGAREKLFF
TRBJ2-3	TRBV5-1	CASSTAPSSTDTQYF
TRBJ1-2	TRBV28	CASSSTGANGYTF
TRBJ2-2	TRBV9	CASSRTSGTGTGELFF
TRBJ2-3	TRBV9	CASSETSRADTQYF
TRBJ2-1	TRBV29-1	CSVAGTGGSNEQFF
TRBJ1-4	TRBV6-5	CASSRPGQEREKLFF
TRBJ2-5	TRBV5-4	CASSLAGREEETQYF
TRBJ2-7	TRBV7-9	CASSLIAGVGEQYF
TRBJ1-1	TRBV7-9	CASSPKTGESTEAFF
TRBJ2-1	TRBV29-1	CSATGYNEQFF
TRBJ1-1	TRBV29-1	CSVAIGQGFGNTEAFF
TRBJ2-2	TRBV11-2	CASSLRQRASGELFF
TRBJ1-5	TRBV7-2	CASSLAGQGYQPQHF
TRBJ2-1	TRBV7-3	CASSFRLAGANEQFF
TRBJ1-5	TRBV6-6	CASTLDRRSNQPQHF
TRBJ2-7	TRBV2	CATNRDRGLYEQYF
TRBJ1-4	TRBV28	CASRGQVNEKLFF
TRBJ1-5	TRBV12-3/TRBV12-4	CASSIDRDQPQHF
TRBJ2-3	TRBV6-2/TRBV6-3	CASSYRRESEYF
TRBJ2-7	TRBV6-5	CASGTGTAYYEQYF
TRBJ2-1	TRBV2	CASSDSSGRNEQFF
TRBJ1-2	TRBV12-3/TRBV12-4	CASSSVAYGYTF
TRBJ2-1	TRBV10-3	CAISESPDNEQFF
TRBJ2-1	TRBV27	CASSLGQGAGEQFF
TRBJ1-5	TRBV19	CASSIKTADYQPQHF
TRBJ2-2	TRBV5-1	CASSARGVAQTGELFF
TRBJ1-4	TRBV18	CASSPRDSAVANEKLFF
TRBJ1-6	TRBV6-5	CASSSLGQGAGSPLHF
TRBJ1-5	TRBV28	CATKKTGAGEGQPQHF